The 32 T cell receptor beta chains in this list originate from one sample, sequenced in a study of T cell responses to AZD1222 COVID-19 vaccine. The method was immunoSEQ multiplex PCR; TCRdb's version includes in-frame clones alone and lacks a portion of them. The repertoire holds roughly 120,000 clones, about 93% seen once, with approximately 5.1% in the top ten. The sequenced sample was peripheral blood, obtained 28 days after the second AZD1222 dose. These receptors were collected from an adult who received the AZD1222 COVID-19 vaccine.

The V call is TRBV5-6, the J call TRBJ2-2; D gene ambiguous. Germline V lookup: CDR1 SGHDT, CDR2 YYEEEE. V dropped 2 bases and J dropped 7 bases, with 6 bases sitting between them. The CDR3 runs to 12 residues. The CDR3 here is CASSFDLGELFF. CDR3 bases: TGTGCCAGCAGCTTCGACCTCGGGGAGCTGTTTTTT.

The V gene is TRBV21-1, the J gene TRBJ1-1. TRBV21-1 is noted as a pseudogene. The CDR3 consists of 16 residues. CDR3 nucleotide sequence: TGTGCCAGCAGCAAAGCAAGGGGAGGGGGTAACACTGAAGCTTTCTTT. Amino acid sequence: CASSKARGGGNTEAFF.

The V and J genes are TRBV4-2 and TRBJ1-1; no firm D call. Germline V gene data show CDR1 as LGHNA and CDR2 as YNFKEQ. The CDR3 has 12 amino acids. Trimming pared 3 bases from V and 1 base from J, leaving 3 bases between. The CDR3 protein is CASSHSNTEAFF. DNA for the CDR3: TGTGCCAGCAGCCATTCGAACACTGAAGCTTTCTTT.

This chain joins TRBV6-2 or TRBV6-3 and TRBJ2-7; 9 nucleotides align to TRBD1. The CDR3 consists of 16 residues. The trim removed 4 bases at V and 3 bases at J, leaving 10 bases unmatched. The germline gives CDR1 MNHEY, CDR2 SVGEGT. Here the CDR3 reads CASSFSLQTGGYEQYF. As DNA, the CDR3 is TGTGCCAGCAGTTTTTCCCTACAGACAGGGGGCTACGAGCAGTACTTC.

V gene TRBV27 combines with J gene TRBJ2-2, with 13 bases identical to TRBD2. The CDR3 has 16 residues. Germline assignment: CDR1 MNHEY and CDR2 SMNVEV (reference sequence). V lost 5 bases to trimming and J lost 6 bases; unmatched junction nucleotides: 6. The CDR3 DNA reads TGTGCCAGCAGTGGTGGACTAGCGGGGGATCCCGGGGAGCTGTTTTTT. This gives the protein CASSGGLAGDPGELFF.

The chain employs TRBV19 and TRBJ1-3; 10 positions match TRBD1. CDR3 length equals 18 residues. Per the germline V gene, CDR1 is LNHDA and CDR2 is SQIVND (reference sequence). Germline trimming cut 6 bases from V and 0 bases from J; bases unmatched to any gene: 11. DNA for the CDR3: TGTGCCAGTAGCTACACCGTGGACAGGGGGTTCTCTGGAAACACCATATATTTT. The encoded protein is CASSYTVDRGFSGNTIYF.

This chain connects TRBV27 to TRBJ2-3; 13 nucleotides align to TRBD2. Losses at the gene ends were 4 bases for V and 3 bases for J; bases not matched to a gene: 4. The CDR3 extends over 16 amino acids. The germline V gene encodes CDR1 MNHEY and CDR2 SMNVEV (reference sequence). The CDR3 region has the DNA TGTGCCAGCAGTTCACTAGCGGGGGGGCCTACAGATACGCAGTATTTT. It is translated as CASSSLAGGPTDTQYF.

CDR3 in DNA: TGTGCCAGCAGTACAGGGTCAACTAATGAAAAACTGTTTTTT. Translating it yields CASSTGSTNEKLFF. The chain has TRBV2 and TRBJ1-4; D perhaps matches TRBD1 (6 bases). CDR1 and CDR2 from the germline V gene are SNHLY and FYNNEI. The CDR3 has 14 residues. Trimming pared 5 bases from V and 0 bases from J, leaving 7 bases between. Variable domain in full (rest from reference TRBV2 and TRBJ1-4): EPEVTQTPSHQVTQMGQEVILRCVPISNHLYFYWYRQILGQKVEFLVSFYNNEISEKSEIFDDQFSVERPDGSNFTLKIRSTKLEDSAMYFCASSTGSTNEKLFFGSGTQLSVL.

The DNA of the CDR3 is TGTGCCAGCAGCGAGCGGGGAAGCTCCTACGAGCAGTACTTC. Protein product: CASSERGSSYEQYF. The chain is built from TRBV9 and TRBJ2-7; TRBD2 agrees at 7 bases. V dropped 3 bases and J dropped 0; count of bases not matched to a gene: 3. The CDR3 spans 14 residues. CDR1 is SGDLS, CDR2 YYNGEE, per germline.

The chain carries TRBV6-5 and TRBJ1-2, with no clear D. Germline lookup yields CDR1 MNHEY and CDR2 SVGAGI. V lost 9 bases and J 3 bases, leaving 11 bases between the germline ends. The CDR3 extends over 12 amino acids. CDR3 nucleotide sequence: TGTGCCAGGGGAGACACTTACTATGGCTACACCTTC. Its protein product is CARGDTYYGYTF.

As DNA, the CDR3 is TGTGCCAGCAGCTTAGGATTAGGGCCCTCTGGAAACACCATATATTTT. Translation: CASSLGLGPSGNTIYF. The chain combines TRBV7-6 with TRBJ1-3; D not resolved. The V and J ends lost 1 base and 0 bases respectively, with 10 bases between them. This CDR3 is built from 16 residues. Germline V gives CDR1 SGHVS, CDR2 FNYEAQ. Based on the CDR3 plus reference TRBV7-6 and TRBJ1-3, the full variable domain is GAGVSQSPRYKVTKRGQDVALRCDPISGHVSLYWYRQALGQGPEFLTYFNYEAQQDKSGLPNDRFSAERPEGSISTLTIQRTEQRDSAMYRCASSLGLGPSGNTIYFGEGSWLTVV.

The rearrangement joins TRBV27 to TRBJ2-1; 9 bases fit TRBD2. The CDR3 loop spans 16 amino acids. The germline gives CDR1 MNHEY, CDR2 SMNVEV (reference sequence). V shed 5 bases and J 3 bases; nucleotides not matched to a gene: 8. CDR3 amino acids: CASSVQRGANYNEQFF. For the CDR3, the DNA is TGTGCCAGCAGTGTCCAGCGGGGGGCAAACTACAATGAGCAGTTCTTC.

The gene calls are TRBV2 and TRBJ2-7, with D perhaps matching TRBD1 or TRBD2 (5 bases each). The CDR3 loop spans 13 amino acids. Between the trimmed V and J ends, which lost 9 bases and 4 bases, there was a span of 16 bases. Per the germline V gene, CDR1 is SNHLY and CDR2 is FYNNEI. CDR3 in DNA: TGTGCCAGTTTGTCCCGGGGCGGATACGAGCAGTACTTC. Its protein is CASLSRGGYEQYF.

The chain uses TRBV29-1 and TRBJ1-1, with D maybe TRBD1 (6 bases). Germline V gene data show CDR1 as SQVTM and CDR2 as ANQGSEA. The germline V and J ends were trimmed by 4 bases and 5 bases, with 11 bases remaining between them. The CDR3 contains 12 residues. The CDR3 region is CSVGRGQTEAFF. The CDR3 DNA reads TGCAGCGTTGGTCGGGGGCAGACTGAAGCTTTCTTT.

V and J are TRBV7-2 and TRBJ2-5; TRBD2 matches 8 bases. V trimming: 6 bases; J trimming: 5 bases; junction bases outside the gene matches: 11. The length of the CDR3 is 15 residues. CDR1 and CDR2 (germline): SGHTA, FQGNSA. The CDR3 DNA reads TGTGCCAGCAGTCCAAGGACCGGGGGGGTGGAGACCCAGTACTTC. Its translation is CASSPRTGGVETQYF.

This chain connects TRBV18 to TRBJ1-1; weak D call: TRBD1 (6 bases). Germline CDR1 KGHSH, CDR2 LQKENI. V was cut by 6 bases and J by 11 bases, with 19 bases left in between. The CDR3 length is 13 residues. The CDR3 sequence: CASSRTEAQGAFF. CDR3 DNA sequence: TGTGCCAGCTCGCGGACGGAGGCTCAGGGGGCTTTCTTT.

This clone occurred a few times. The J gene is TRBJ2-7, the V gene TRBV24-1; 11 nucleotides align to TRBD2. Germline V lookup: CDR1 KGHDR, CDR2 SFDVKD. There are 15 residues in the CDR3. V trimming: 5 bases; J trimming: 4 bases; junction bases outside the gene matches: 6. CDR3 protein: CATSGETSGKYEQYF. For the CDR3, the DNA is TGTGCCACCAGTGGGGAGACTAGCGGGAAGTACGAGCAGTACTTC.

The chain couples TRBV7-8 to TRBJ1-3; maybe TRBD1 (6 bases). The V gene's germline CDR1 is SGHVS and CDR2 FQNEAQ. CDR3 size: 16 residues. V lost 5 bases to trimming and J lost 0 bases, with 14 bases between them. The CDR3 is CASSQRGQISGNTIYF. The CDR3 DNA reads as TGTGCCAGCAGCCAAAGGGGACAAATCTCTGGAAACACCATATATTTT.

The V call is TRBV7-9, the J call TRBJ1-2; a possible D gene is TRBD1 (5 bases). The CDR3 has 16 amino acids. Germline assignment: CDR1 SEHNR and CDR2 FQNEAQ (reference sequence). The V end lost 5 bases, the J end lost 5 bases, and 21 bases lay between the germline ends. In nucleotides, the CDR3 is TGTGCCAGCAGCCTCGGGACCCTTAGGCTTCGGTATGGCTACACCTTC. Protein sequence: CASSLGTLRLRYGYTF.

This chain connects TRBV6-5 to TRBJ2-1; no clear D gene. The length of the CDR3 is 13 residues. The germline V gene encodes CDR1 MNHEY and CDR2 SVGAGI. Trimming took off 3 bases at V and 10 bases at J, with 13 bases between the two ends. The CDR3, as DNA: TGTGCCAGCAGTTATTCGAAGTTAGGAGAGCAGTTCTTC. Translation: CASSYSKLGEQFF.

The rearrangement uses TRBV7-9 and TRBJ2-7; tentatively, D is TRBD2 (5 bases). This CDR3 contains 11 residues. Germline V CDR1 and CDR2: SEHNR, FQNEAQ (reference sequence). Trimming pared 4 bases from V and 6 bases from J, leaving 7 bases between. CDR3 bases: TGTGCCAGCAGCTCCCGGGGCGAGCAGTACTTC. Its translation: CASSSRGEQYF.

The chain couples TRBV19 to TRBJ1-5; unclear D gene. Germline V lookup: CDR1 LNHDA, CDR2 SQIVND (reference sequence). The CDR3 runs to 16 residues. Trimming pared 6 bases from V and 3 bases from J, leaving 18 bases between. In DNA form, the CDR3 reads TGTGCCAGTAGCCCCCTTCGCTCAACCCCCAATCAGCCCCAGCATTTT. Translating gives CASSPLRSTPNQPQHF.

V gene TRBV4-3 combines with J gene TRBJ1-2; 7 positions match TRBD1. Germline V gene lookup returns CDR1 LGHNA and CDR2 YSLEER. The trim removed 0 bases at V and 5 bases at J, leaving 6 bases unmatched. The CDR3 sequence is 15 residues long. The CDR3 coding sequence is TGCGCCAGCAGCCAAGATAGAGGGACAGCTTATGGCTACACCTTC. This translates into CASSQDRGTAYGYTF.

V is TRBV28 and J is TRBJ2-7; D is possibly TRBD2 (6 bases). The CDR3 runs 14 residues. Trimming took 4 bases from V and 0 from J, leaving 10 bases between them. Germline CDR1 reads MDHEN; CDR2 reads SYDVKM. The CDR3 sequence: CASSSPGSSYEQYF. In DNA, the CDR3 is TGTGCCAGCAGTTCCCCCGGGAGCTCCTACGAGCAGTACTTC.

The gene calls are TRBV2 and TRBJ2-2; 7 bases line up with TRBD1. CDR1 SNHLY and CDR2 FYNNEI come from the germline V gene. The V gene end was trimmed by 6 bases and the J gene end by 4 bases; junction bases not matched to a gene: 8. The CDR3 length is 15 residues. The CDR3 DNA reads TGTGCCAGCAGCTTACAGGGGTGGGGCACCGGGGAGCTGTTTTTT. It is translated as CASSLQGWGTGELFF.

V is TRBV7-3 and J is TRBJ2-1; 9 nucleotides agree with TRBD2. Germline V lookup: CDR1 SGHTA, CDR2 FQGTGA. This CDR3 contains 15 residues. V shed 1 base and J 6 bases; nucleotides not matched to a gene: 4. CDR3 DNA: TGTGCCAGCAGCTTAAAGGCGGGAGGGCCCAATGAGCAGTTCTTC. Translated, it gives CASSLKAGGPNEQFF.

This chain links TRBV25-1 with TRBJ1-3; D is perhaps TRBD1 (5 bases). V lost 8 bases and J lost 0, with 14 bases in between. From germline, CDR1 is MGHDK and CDR2 SYGVNS. The CDR3 consists of 15 residues. The CDR3 here is CASPVGGSSGNTIYF. The CDR3 DNA is TGTGCCAGCCCCGTTGGGGGGAGCTCTGGAAACACCATATATTTT.

V and J are TRBV2 and TRBJ2-5; perhaps TRBD2 as D (6 bases). V was shortened by 5 bases and J by 4 bases, with 14 bases between the two germline ends. CDR1 and CDR2 from the germline V gene are SNHLY and FYNNEI. The CDR3 is 14 residues long. CDR3 region: CASSPGQGGETQYF. CDR3 sequence (DNA): TGTGCCAGCAGTCCGGGGCAGGGAGGAGAGACCCAGTACTTC.

This rearrangement joins TRBV12-5 to TRBJ2-7, with no clear D. The V gene lost 5 bases and the J gene lost 7 bases, with 12 bases spanning the gap. The germline V gene encodes CDR1 LGHNT and CDR2 FRNRAP. The CDR3 extends over 12 amino acids. CDR3 amino acids: CASGLDEQEQYF. Here the CDR3 DNA reads TGTGCTAGTGGTCTAGACGAGCAGGAGCAGTACTTC.

V gene TRBV5-1 combines with J gene TRBJ2-5, with 11 bases lining up with TRBD1. Trimming at V came to 3 bases and at J to 5 bases, leaving 9 bases not matched to a gene. The CDR3 is 16 amino acids. CDR1 and CDR2 (germline): SGHRS, YFSETQ. The CDR3 DNA is TGCGCCAGCAGCTATAATGGACAGGGGGCGAGGGAGACCCAGTACTTC. This encodes CASSYNGQGARETQYF.

V is TRBV7-3 and J is TRBJ2-1; D might be TRBD1 (5 bases). The CDR3 consists of 16 residues. Trimming removed 5 bases from V and 5 bases from J, with 19 bases in between. Germline CDR1 and CDR2: SGHTA and FQGTGA. CDR3 sequence: CASSLRGAPPNNEQFF. CDR3 coding DNA: TGTGCCAGCAGCCTCCGTGGGGCACCCCCCAACAATGAGCAGTTCTTC.

This clone was counted once. The V and J genes are TRBV19 and TRBJ2-7; D is perhaps TRBD2 (6 bases). V lost 4 bases and J lost 2, with 9 bases in between. The CDR3 consists of 13 residues. Germline CDR1 is LNHDA and CDR2 is SQIVND (reference sequence). CDR3 in DNA: TGTGCCAGTAGTACCGGGGGTACCTACGAGCAGTACTTC. Encoded protein: CASSTGGTYEQYF. Combining the CDR3 with reference TRBV19 and TRBJ2-7 gives the whole variable domain DGGITQSPKYLFRKEGQNVTLSCEQNLNHDAMYWYRQDPGQGLRLIYYSQIVNDFQKGDIAEGYSVSREKKESFPLTVTSAQKNPTAFYLCASSTGGTYEQYFGPGTRLTVT.